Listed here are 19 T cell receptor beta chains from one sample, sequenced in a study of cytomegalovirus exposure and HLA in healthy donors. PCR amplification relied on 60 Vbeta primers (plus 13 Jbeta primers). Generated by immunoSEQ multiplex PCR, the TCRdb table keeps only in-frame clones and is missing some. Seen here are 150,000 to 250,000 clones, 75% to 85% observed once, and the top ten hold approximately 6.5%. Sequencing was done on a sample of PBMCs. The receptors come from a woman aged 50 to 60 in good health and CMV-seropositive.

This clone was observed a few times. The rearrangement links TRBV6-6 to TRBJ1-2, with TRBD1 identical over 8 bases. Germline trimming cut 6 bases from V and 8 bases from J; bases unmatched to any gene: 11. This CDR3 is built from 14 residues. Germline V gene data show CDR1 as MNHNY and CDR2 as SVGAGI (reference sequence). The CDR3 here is CASRPRQGINGYTF. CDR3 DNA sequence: TGTGCCAGCAGACCGCGACAGGGGATTAACGGCTACACCTTC.

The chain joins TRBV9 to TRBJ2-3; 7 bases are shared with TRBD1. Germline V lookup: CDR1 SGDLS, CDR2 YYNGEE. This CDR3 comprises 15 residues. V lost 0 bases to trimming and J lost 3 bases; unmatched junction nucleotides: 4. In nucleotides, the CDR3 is TGTGCCAGCAGCGTAGGACAGGGTTCTACAGATACGCAGTATTTT. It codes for CASSVGQGSTDTQYF.

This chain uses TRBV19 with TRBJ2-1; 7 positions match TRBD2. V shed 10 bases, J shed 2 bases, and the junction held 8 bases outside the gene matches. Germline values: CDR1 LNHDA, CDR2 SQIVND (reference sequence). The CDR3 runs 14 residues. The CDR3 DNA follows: TGTGCCACTTGGGGGGGATCCCCCTACAATGAGCAGTTCTTC. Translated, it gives CATWGGSPYNEQFF. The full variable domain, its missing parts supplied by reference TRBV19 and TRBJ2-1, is DGGITQSPKYLFRKEGQNVTLSCEQNLNHDAMYWYRQDPGQGLRLIYYSQIVNDFQKGDIAEGYSVSREKKESFPLTVTSAQKNPTAFYLCATWGGSPYNEQFFGPGTRLTVL.

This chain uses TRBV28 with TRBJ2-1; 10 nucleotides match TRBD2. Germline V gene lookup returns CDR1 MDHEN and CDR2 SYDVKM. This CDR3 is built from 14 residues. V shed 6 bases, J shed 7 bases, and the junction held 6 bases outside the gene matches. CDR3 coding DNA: TGTGCCAGCAGCATAGCGGGAGGTACTAATGAGCAGTTCTTC. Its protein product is CASSIAGGTNEQFF.

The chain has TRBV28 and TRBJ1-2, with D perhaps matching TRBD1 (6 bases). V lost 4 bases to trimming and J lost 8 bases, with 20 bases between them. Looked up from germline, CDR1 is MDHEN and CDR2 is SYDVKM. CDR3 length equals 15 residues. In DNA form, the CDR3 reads TGTGCCAGCAGTTACAGGCACAGGGCCCTGGGGGGCTACACCTTC. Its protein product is CASSYRHRALGGYTF.

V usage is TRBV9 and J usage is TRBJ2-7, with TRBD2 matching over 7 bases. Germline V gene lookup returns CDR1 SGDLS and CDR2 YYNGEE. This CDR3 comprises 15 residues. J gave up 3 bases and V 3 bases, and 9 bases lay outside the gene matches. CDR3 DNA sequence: TGTGCCAGCAGCGCCTACCCCGGGACTATCTACGAGCAGTACTTC. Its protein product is CASSAYPGTIYEQYF.

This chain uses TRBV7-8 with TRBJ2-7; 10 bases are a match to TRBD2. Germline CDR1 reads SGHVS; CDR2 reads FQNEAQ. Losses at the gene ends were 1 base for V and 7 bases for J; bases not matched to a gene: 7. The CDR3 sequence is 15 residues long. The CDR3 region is CASSLVLAGVQEQYF. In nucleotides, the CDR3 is TGTGCCAGCAGCTTAGTTCTAGCGGGAGTACAAGAGCAGTACTTC.

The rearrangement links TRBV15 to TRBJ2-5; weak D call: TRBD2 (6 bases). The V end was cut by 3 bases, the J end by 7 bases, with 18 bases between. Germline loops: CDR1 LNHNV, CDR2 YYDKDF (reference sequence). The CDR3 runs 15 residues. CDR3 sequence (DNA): TGTGCCACCAGCAGTGGGGGGACGGCACGTGGGACCCAGTACTTC. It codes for CATSSGGTARGTQYF.

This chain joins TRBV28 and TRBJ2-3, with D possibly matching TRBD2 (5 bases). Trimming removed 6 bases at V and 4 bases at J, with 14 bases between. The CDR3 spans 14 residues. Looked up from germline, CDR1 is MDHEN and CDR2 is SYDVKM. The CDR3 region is CASSASLGPDTQYF. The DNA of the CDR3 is TGTGCCAGCAGCGCTAGCCTGGGTCCAGATACGCAGTATTTT.

CDR3 in amino acids: CASSFDREDTQYF. Written as DNA, the CDR3 is TGTGCCAGCAGCTTTGACAGGGAAGATACGCAGTATTTT. The rearrangement joins TRBV12-1 to TRBJ2-3; the DNA was not compared with TRBD1, the D call given in the table. TRBV12-1 is classified as a pseudogene. This CDR3 spans 13 amino acids.

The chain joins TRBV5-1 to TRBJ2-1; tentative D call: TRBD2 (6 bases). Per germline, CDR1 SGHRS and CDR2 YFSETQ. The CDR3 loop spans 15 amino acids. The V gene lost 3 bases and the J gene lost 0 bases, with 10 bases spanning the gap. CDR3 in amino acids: CASSSGLGSYNEQFF. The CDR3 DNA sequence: TGCGCCAGCAGCTCGGGACTCGGCTCCTACAATGAGCAGTTCTTC.

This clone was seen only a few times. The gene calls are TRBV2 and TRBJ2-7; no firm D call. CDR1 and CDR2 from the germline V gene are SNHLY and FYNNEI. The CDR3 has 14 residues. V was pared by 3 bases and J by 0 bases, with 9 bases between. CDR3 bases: TGTGCCAGCAGTGATCAGGCTACCTCCTACGAGCAGTACTTC. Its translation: CASSDQATSYEQYF.

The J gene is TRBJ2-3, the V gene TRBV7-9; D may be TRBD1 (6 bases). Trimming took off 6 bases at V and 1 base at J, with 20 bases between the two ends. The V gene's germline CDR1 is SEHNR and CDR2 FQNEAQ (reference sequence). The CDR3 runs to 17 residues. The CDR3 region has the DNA TGTGCCAGCAGTGGTGGACGTTTGGGGGCCGGCACAGATACGCAGTATTTT. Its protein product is CASSGGRLGAGTDTQYF.

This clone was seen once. CDR3 sequence: CASRGRDYPPNEQFF. CDR3 coding DNA: TGTGCCAGTAGGGGACGGGACTATCCTCCCAATGAGCAGTTCTTC. The chain recombines TRBV5-5 with TRBJ2-1; 7 bases line up with TRBD2. The germline gives CDR1 SGHKS, CDR2 YYEKEE (reference sequence). V dropped 8 bases and J dropped 6; count of bases not matched to a gene: 14. The CDR3 length is 15 residues.

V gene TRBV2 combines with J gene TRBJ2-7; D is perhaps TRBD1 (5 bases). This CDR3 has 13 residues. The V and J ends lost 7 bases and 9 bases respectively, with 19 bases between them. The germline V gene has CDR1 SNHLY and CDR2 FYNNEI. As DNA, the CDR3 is TGTGCCAGCAACCCCCAGTTGGGGCAGGGGCAGTACTTC. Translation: CASNPQLGQGQYF.

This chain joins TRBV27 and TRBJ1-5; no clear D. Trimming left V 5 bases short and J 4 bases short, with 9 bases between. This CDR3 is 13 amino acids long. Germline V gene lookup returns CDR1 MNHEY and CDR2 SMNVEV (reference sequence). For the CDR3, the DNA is TGTGCCAGCAGTGTCCAGATAAATCAGCCCCAGCATTTT. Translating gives CASSVQINQPQHF.

This chain's CDR3 is CASSVATGGRVDGYTF. CDR3 nucleotides: TGTGCCAGCAGCGTAGCTACCGGGGGGCGCGTGGATGGCTACACCTTC. The gene calls are TRBV9 and TRBJ1-2; possibly TRBD1 for D (6 bases). CDR1 and CDR2 (germline): SGDLS, YYNGEE. The V end lost 0 bases, the J end lost 6 bases, and 18 bases lay between the germline ends. The CDR3 runs 16 residues.

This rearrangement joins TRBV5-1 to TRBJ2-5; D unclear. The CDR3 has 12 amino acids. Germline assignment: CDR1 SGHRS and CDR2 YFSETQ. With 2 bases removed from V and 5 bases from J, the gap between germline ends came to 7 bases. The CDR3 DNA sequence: TGCGCCAGCAGCTTTCCCGGGGAGACCCAGTACTTC. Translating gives CASSFPGETQYF. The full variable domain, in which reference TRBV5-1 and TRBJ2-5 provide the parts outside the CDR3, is KAGVTQTPRYLIKTRGQQVTLSCSPISGHRSVSWYQQTPGQGLQFLFEYFSETQRNKGNFPGRFSGRQFSNSRSEMNVSTLELGDSALYLCASSFPGETQYFGPGTRLLVL.

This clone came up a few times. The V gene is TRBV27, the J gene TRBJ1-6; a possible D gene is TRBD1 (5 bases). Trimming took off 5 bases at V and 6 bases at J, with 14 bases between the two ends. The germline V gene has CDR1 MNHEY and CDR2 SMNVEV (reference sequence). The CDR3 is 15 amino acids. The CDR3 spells CASSIHRNTNSPLHF. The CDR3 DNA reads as TGTGCCAGCAGTATCCACAGGAACACTAATTCACCCCTCCACTTT.